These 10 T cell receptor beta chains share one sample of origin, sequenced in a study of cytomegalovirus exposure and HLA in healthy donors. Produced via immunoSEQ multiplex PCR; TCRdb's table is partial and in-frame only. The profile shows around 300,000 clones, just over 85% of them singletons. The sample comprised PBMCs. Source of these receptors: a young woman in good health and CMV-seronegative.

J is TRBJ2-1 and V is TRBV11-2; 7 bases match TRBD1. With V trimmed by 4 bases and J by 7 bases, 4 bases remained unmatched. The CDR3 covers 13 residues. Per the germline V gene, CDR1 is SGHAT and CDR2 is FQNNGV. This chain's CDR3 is CASSSQQGNEQFF. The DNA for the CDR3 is TGTGCCAGCAGCTCCCAACAGGGGAATGAGCAGTTCTTC.

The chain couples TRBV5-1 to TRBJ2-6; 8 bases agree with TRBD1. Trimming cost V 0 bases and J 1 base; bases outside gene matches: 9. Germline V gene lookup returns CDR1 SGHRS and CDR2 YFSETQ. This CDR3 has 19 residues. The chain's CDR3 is CASSLGPGGTVSGANVLTF. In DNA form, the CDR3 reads TGCGCCAGCAGCTTGGGCCCAGGGGGCACGGTTTCTGGGGCCAACGTCCTGACTTTC.

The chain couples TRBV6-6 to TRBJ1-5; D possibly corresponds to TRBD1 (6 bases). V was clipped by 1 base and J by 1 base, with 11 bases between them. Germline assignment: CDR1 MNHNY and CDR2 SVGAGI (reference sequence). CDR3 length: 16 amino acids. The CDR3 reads CASSYFGGQSNQPQHF. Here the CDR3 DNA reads TGTGCCAGCAGTTACTTCGGGGGGCAAAGCAATCAGCCCCAGCATTTT.

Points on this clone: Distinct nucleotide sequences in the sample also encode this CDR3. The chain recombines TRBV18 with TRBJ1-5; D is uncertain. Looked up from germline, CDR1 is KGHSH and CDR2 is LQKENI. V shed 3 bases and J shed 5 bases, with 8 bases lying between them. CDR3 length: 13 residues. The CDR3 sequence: CASSPTGDQPQHF. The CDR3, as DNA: TGTGCCAGCTCACCGACCGGGGATCAGCCCCAGCATTTT.

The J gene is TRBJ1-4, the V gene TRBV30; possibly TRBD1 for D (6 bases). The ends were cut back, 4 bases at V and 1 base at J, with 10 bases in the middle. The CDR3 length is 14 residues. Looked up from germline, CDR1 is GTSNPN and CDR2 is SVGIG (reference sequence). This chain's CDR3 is CAWNLQGTNEKLFF. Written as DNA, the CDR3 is TGTGCCTGGAATCTACAGGGAACTAATGAAAAACTGTTTTTT.

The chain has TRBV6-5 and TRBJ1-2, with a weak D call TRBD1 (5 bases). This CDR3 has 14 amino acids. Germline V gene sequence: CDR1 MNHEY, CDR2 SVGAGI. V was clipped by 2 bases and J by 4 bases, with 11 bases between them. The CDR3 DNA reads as TGTGCCAGCAGTTACGTCCTGGGGGGCTATGGCTACACCTTC. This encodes CASSYVLGGYGYTF.

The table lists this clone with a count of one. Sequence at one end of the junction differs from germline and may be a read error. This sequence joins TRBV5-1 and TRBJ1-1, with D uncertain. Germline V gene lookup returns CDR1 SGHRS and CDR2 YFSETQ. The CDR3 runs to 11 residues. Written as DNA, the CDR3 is TGCGCCAGCAGCGACGGTATCTACAGTGATTTT. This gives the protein CASSDGIYSDF.

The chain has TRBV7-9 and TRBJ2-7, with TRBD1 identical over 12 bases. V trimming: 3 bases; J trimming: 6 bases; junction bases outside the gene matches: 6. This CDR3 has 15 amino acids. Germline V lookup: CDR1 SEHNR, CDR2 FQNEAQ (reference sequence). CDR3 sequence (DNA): TGTGCCAGCAGCTTTTGGGGGACAGGGGGCGGCGAGCAGTACTTC. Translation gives CASSFWGTGGGEQYF.

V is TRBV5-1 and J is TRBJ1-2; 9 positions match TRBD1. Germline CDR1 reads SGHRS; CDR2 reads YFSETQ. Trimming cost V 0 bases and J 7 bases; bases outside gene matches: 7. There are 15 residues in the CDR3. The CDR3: CASSLEAQGAGGYTF. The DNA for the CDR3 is TGCGCCAGCAGCTTGGAGGCACAGGGGGCCGGTGGCTACACCTTC.

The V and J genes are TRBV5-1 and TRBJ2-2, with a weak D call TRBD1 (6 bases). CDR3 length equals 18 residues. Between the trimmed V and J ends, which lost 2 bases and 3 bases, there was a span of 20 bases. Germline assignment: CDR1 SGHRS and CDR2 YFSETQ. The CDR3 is CASSFGIPQGIYTGELFF. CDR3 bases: TGCGCCAGCAGCTTTGGGATACCACAGGGCATATACACCGGGGAGCTGTTTTTT.